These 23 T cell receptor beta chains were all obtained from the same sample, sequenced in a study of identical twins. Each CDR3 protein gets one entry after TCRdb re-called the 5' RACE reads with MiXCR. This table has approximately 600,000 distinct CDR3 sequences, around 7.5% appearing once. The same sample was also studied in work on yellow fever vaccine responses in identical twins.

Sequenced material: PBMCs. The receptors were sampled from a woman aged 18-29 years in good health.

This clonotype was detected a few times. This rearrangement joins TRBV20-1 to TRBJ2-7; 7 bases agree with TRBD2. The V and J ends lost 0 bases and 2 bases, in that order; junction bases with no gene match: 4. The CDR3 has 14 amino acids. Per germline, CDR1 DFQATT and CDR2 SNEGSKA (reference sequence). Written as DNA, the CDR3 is TGCAGTGCTAGAGATCGGACTAGGACCTACGAGCAGTACTTC. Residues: CSARDRTRTYEQYF.

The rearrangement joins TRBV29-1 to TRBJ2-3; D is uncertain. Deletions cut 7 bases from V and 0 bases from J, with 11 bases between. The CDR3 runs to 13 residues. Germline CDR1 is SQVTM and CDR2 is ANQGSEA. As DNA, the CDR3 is TGCAGCGCTGAGCTAGGCAGCACAGATACGCAGTATTTT. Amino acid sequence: CSAELGSTDTQYF.

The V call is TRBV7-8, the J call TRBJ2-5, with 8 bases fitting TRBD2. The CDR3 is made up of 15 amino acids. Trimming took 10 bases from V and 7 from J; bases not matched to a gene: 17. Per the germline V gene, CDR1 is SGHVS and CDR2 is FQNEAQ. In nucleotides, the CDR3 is TGTGCCACCCTCCCAGTTACTAGCGGCACGTGGACCCAGTACTTC. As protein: CATLPVTSGTWTQYF.

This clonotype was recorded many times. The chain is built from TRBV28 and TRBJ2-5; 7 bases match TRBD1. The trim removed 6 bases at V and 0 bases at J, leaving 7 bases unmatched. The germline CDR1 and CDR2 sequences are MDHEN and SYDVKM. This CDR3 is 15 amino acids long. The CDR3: CASRQDRVNQETQYF. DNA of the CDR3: TGTGCCAGCAGACAAGACAGGGTAAACCAAGAGACCCAGTACTTC.

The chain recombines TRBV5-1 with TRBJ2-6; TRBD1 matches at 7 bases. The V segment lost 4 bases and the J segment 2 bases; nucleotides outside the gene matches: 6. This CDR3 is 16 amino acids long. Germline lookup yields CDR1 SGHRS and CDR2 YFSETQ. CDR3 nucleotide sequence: TGCGCCAGCAGCCCTAGACAGGGAGCTGGGGCCAACGTCCTGACTTTC. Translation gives CASSPRQGAGANVLTF.

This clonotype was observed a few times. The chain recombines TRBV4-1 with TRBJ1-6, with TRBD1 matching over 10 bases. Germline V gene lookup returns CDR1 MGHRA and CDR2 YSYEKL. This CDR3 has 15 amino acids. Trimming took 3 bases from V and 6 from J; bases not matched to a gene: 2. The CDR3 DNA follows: TGCGCCAGCAGCCATGGACAGGGGGGTAATTCACCCCTCCACTTT. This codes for CASSHGQGGNSPLHF.

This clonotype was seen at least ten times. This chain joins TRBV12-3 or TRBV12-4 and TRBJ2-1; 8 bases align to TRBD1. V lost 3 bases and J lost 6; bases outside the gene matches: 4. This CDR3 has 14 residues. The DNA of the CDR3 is TGTGCCAGCAGTTTCACAGGGGGTGGCAATGAGCAGTTCTTC. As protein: CASSFTGGGNEQFF.

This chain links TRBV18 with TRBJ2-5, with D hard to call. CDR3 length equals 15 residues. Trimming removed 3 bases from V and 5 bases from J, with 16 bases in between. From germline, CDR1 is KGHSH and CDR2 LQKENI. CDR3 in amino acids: CASSPFEASSETQYF. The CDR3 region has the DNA TGTGCCAGCTCACCGTTTGAAGCCTCCTCGGAGACCCAGTACTTC.

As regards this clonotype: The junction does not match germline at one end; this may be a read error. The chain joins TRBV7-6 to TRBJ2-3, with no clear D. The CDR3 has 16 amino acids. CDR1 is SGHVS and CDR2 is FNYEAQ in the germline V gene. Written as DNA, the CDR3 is TGTGCCTGCAGCTTAGACTCAGGCGGACCCACAGATACGCAGTATTTT. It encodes CACSLDSGGPTDTQYF.

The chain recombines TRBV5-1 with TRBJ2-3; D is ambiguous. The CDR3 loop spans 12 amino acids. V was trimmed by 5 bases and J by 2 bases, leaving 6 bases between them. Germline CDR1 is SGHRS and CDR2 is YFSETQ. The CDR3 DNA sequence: TGCGCCAGCAGTGCAGTCACAGATACGCAGTATTTT. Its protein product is CASSAVTDTQYF.

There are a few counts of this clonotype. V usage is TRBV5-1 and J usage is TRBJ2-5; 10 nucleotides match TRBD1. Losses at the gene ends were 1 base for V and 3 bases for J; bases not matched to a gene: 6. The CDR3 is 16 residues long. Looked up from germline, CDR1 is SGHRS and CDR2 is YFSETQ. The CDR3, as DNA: TGCGCCAGCAGCTTGCCCCGGGGGACAGGGGAAGAGACCCAGTACTTC. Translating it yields CASSLPRGTGEETQYF.

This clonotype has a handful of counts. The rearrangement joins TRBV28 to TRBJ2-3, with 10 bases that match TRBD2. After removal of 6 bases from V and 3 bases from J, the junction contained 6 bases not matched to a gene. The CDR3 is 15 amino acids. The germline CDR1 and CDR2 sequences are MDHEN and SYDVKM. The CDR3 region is CASRIPGLATDTQYF. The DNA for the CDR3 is TGTGCCAGCAGAATACCGGGACTAGCGACAGATACGCAGTATTTT.

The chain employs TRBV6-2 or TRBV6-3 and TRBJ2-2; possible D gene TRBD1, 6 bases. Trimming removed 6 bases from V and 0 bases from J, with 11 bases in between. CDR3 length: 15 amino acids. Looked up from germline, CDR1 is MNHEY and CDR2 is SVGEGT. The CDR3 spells CASRTGTTNTGELFF. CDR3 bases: TGTGCCAGCAGGACCGGGACAACGAACACCGGGGAGCTGTTTTTT.

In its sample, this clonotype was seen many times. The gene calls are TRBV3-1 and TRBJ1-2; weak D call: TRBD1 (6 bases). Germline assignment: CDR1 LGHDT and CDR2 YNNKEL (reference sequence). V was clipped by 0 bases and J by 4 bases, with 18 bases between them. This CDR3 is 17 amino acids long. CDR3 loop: CASSQDFQGISVYGYTF. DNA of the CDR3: TGTGCCAGCAGCCAAGATTTCCAGGGGATCAGCGTCTATGGCTACACCTTC.

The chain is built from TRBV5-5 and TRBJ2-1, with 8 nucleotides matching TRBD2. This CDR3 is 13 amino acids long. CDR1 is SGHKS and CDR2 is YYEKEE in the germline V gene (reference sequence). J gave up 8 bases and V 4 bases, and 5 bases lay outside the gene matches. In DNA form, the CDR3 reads TGTGCCAGCAGCCGGGGGGGGGCGGATGAGCAGTTCTTC. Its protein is CASSRGGADEQFF. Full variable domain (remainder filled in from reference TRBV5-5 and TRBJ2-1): DAGVTQSPTHLIKTRGQQVTLRCSPISGHKSVSWYQQVLGQGPQFIFQYYEKEERGRGNFPDRFSARQFPNYSSELNVNALLLGDSALYLCASSRGGADEQFFGPGTRLTVL.

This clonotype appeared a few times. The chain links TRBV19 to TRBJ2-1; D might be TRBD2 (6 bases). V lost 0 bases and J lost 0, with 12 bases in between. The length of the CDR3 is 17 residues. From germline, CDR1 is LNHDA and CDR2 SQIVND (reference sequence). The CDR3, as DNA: TGTGCCAGTAGTATAGATGGACTATCGAGCTCCTACAATGAGCAGTTCTTC. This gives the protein CASSIDGLSSSYNEQFF.

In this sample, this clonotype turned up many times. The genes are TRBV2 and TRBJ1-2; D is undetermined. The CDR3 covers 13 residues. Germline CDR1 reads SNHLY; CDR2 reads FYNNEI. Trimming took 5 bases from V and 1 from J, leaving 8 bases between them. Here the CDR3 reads CASSSGFNYGYTF. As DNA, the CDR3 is TGTGCCAGCAGTTCGGGATTTAACTATGGCTACACCTTC. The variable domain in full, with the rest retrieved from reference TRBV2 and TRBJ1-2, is EPEVTQTPSHQVTQMGQEVILRCVPISNHLYFYWYRQILGQKVEFLVSFYNNEISEKSEIFDDQFSVERPDGSNFTLKIRSTKLEDSAMYFCASSSGFNYGYTFGSGTRLTVV.

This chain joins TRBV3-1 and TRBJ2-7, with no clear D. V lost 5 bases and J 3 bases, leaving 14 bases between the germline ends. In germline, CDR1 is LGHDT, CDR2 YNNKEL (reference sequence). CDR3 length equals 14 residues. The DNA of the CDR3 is TGTGCCAGCAGCGGCGGATCGACATTCTACGAGCAGTACTTC. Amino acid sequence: CASSGGSTFYEQYF.

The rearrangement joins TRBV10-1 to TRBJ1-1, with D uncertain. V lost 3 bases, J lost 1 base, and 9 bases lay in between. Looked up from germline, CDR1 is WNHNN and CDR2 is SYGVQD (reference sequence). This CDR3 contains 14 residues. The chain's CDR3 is CASSERGWNTEAFF. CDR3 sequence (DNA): TGCGCCAGCAGTGAACGGGGTTGGAACACTGAAGCTTTCTTT.

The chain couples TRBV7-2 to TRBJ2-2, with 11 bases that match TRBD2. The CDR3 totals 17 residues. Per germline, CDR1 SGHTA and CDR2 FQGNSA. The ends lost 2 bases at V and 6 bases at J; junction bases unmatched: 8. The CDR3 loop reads CASSLRGGTSGPGELFF. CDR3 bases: TGTGCCAGCAGCTTAAGGGGCGGGACTAGCGGACCCGGGGAGCTGTTTTTT. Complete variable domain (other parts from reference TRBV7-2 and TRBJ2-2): GAGVSQSPSNKVTEKGKDVELRCDPISGHTALYWYRQSLGQGLEFLIYFQGNSAPDKSGLPSDRFSAERTGGSVSTLTIQRTQQEDSAVYLCASSLRGGTSGPGELFFGEGSRLTVL.

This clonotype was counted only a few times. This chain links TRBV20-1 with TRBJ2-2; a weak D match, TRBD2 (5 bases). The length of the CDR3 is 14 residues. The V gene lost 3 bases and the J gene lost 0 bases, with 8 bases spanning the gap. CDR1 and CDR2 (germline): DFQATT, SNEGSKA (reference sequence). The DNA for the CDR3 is TGCAGTGCTAGGGGAGCGGCGAACACCGGGGAGCTGTTTTTT. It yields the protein CSARGAANTGELFF.

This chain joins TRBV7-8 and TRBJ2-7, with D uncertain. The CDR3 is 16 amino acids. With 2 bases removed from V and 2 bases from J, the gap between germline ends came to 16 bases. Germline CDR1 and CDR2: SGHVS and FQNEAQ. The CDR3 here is CASSLKEQLLTYEQYF. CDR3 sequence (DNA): TGTGCCAGCAGCTTAAAAGAACAGCTTCTCACCTACGAGCAGTACTTC.

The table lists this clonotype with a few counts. CDR3 in DNA: TGCGCCAGCAGCCTTATGGTCGGGGACTATGGCTACACCTTC. It encodes CASSLMVGDYGYTF. V gene TRBV4-1 combines with J gene TRBJ1-2; the D is unclear. Trimming left V 4 bases short and J 3 bases short, with 12 bases between. The CDR3 extends over 14 amino acids. Germline V gene data show CDR1 as MGHRA and CDR2 as YSYEKL.